This paragraph reports one T cell receptor (beta chain). CDR1 is SGDLS and CDR2 is YYNGEE in the germline V gene. The CDR3 length is 14 residues. V lost 0 bases and J 0 bases, leaving 7 bases between the germline ends. Assay used: immunoSEQ multiplex PCR; TCRdb lists only in-frame clones, some missing. The sample records tens of thousands of clones, about 93% being singletons. The sample originates from a study of T cell changes during pregnancy in multiple sclerosis. This clonotype was sampled from a female donor with multiple sclerosis, enrolled in a pregnancy study. Specimen: CD8+ T cells from peripheral blood mononuclear cells, collected in the third trimester of pregnancy. The chain has TRBV9 and TRBJ2-7; a weak D match, TRBD1 (6 bases). The CDR3 DNA reads as TGTGCCAGCAGCGTAGGACAGGACTCCTACGAGCAGTACTTC. Protein: CASSVGQDSYEQYF.